This T cell receptor beta chain originates from a study of blood T cell repertoires in COVID-19. Study-wide background: In each case, the material was cDNA or gDNA derived from T cells, B-cell-depleted T cells, or PBMCs.

As processed by the authors: Amplification of reference gene primers provided the estimated nucleated cell counts. Assay used: immunoSEQ multiplex PCR; TCRdb lists only in-frame clones, some missing. V, J and clone size were drawn from that table, and D and trimming were deduced from the DNA. The sample records under 350,000 clones, around 86% being singletons. V dropped 3 bases and J dropped 3 bases, with 12 bases sitting between them. Looked up from germline, CDR1 is LNHDA and CDR2 is SQIVND (reference sequence). CDR3 size: 15 residues. Recovered participants had two consecutive negative NP/OP PCR tests, healthcare professional clearance, or symptom resolution.

The gene calls are TRBV19 and TRBJ1-5; no reliable D call. The origin of this receptor is a woman aged 18-29 years who had recovered from COVID-19. The sequencing input was PBMCs or T cells enriched from blood (not recorded which). The CDR3 spells CASSISYGINQPQHF. In DNA form, the CDR3 reads TGTGCCAGTAGTATTAGTTACGGGATCAATCAGCCCCAGCATTTT.